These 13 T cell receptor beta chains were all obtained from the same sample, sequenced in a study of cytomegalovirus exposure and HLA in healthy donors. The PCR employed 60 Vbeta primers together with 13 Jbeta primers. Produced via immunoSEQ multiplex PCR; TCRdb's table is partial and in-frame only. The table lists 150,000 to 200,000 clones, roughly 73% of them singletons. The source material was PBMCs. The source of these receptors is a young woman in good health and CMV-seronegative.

The CDR3 DNA follows: TGCGCCAGCAGCCCGCTGCCGGTCGGGAACACCGGGGAGCTGTTTTTT. Translation: CASSPLPVGNTGELFF. The chain joins TRBV5-1 to TRBJ2-2; D call uncertain. V was shortened by 4 bases and J by 1 base, with 14 bases between the two germline ends. Germline values: CDR1 SGHRS, CDR2 YFSETQ. The CDR3 length is 16 residues.

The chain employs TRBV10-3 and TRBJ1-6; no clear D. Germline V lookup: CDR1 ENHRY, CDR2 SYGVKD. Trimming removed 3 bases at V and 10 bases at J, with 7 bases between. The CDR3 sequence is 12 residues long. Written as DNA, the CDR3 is TGTGCCATCAGTGACTCCAGGTCACCCCTCCACTTT. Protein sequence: CAISDSRSPLHF.

The CDR3 spells CASSQNRELNYGYTF. DNA for the CDR3: TGTGCCAGCAGTCAAAACCGAGAACTTAACTATGGCTACACCTTC. The chain joins TRBV2 to TRBJ1-2; D is undetermined. V was cut by 5 bases and J by 1 base, with 14 bases left in between. Germline CDR1 is SNHLY and CDR2 is FYNNEI. The CDR3 is made up of 15 amino acids.

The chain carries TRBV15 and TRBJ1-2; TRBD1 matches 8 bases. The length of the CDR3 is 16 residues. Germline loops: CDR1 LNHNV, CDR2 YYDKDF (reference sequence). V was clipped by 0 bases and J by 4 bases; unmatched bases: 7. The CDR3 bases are TGTGCCACCAGCAGAGATCTCACCGGGACAGGCTATGGCTACACCTTC. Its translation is CATSRDLTGTGYGYTF.

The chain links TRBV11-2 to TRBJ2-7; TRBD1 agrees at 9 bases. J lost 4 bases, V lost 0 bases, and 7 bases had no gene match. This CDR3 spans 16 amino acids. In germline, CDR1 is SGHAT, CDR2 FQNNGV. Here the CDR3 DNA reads TGTGCCAGCAGCTTAGATCATGGGACAGGGACTTACGAGCAGTACTTC. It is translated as CASSLDHGTGTYEQYF.

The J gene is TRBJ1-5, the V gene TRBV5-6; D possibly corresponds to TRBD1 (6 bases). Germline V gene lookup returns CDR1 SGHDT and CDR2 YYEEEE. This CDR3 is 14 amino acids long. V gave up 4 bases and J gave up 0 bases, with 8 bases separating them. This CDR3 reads CASSRTVSNQPQHF. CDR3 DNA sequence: TGTGCCAGCAGCCGGACAGTTAGCAATCAGCCCCAGCATTTT.

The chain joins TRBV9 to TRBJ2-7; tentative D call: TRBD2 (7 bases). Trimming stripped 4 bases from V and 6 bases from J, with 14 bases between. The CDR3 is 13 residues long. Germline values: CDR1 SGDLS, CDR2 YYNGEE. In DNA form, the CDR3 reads TGTGCCAGCAGCTCGGGGGGCCTTTCCGAGCAGTACTTC. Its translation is CASSSGGLSEQYF.

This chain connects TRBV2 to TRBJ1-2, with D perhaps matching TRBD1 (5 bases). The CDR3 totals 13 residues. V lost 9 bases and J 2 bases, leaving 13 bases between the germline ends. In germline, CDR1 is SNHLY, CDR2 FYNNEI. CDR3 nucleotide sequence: TGTGCCAGTAGCAGGGCCACGAACTATGGCTACACCTTC. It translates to CASSRATNYGYTF.

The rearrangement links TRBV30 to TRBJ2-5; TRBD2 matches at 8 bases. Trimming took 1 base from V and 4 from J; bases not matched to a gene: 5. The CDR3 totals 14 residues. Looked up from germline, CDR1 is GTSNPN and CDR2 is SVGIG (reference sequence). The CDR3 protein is CAWSGGLVGETQYF. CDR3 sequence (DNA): TGTGCCTGGAGTGGGGGACTAGTAGGAGAGACCCAGTACTTC.

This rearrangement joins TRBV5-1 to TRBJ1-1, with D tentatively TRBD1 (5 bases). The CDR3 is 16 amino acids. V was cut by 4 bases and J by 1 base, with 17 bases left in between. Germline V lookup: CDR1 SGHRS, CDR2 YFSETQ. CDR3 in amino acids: CASSRGTLTENTEAFF. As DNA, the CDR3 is TGCGCCAGCAGCCGTGGTACCTTGACAGAGAACACTGAAGCTTTCTTT.

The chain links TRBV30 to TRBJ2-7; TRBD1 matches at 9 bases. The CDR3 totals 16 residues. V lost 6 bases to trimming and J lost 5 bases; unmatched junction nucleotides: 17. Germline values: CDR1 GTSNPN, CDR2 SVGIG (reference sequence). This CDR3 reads CACQDFGDRATHEQYF. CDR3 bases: TGTGCCTGCCAAGATTTTGGGGACAGGGCAACCCACGAGCAGTACTTC.

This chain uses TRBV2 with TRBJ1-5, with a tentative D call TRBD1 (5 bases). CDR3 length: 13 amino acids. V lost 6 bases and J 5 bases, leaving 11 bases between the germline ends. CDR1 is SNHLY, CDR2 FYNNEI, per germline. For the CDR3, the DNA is TGTGCCAGCAGACTCGACAGCTATCAGCCCCAGCATTTT. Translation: CASRLDSYQPQHF.

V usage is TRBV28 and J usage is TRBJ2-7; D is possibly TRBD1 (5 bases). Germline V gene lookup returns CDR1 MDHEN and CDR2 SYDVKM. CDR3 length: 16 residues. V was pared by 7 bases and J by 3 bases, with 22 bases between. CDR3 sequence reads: CASTHRPSLGLYEQYF. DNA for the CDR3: TGTGCCAGCACCCACAGACCCAGTCTGGGGCTCTACGAGCAGTACTTC.